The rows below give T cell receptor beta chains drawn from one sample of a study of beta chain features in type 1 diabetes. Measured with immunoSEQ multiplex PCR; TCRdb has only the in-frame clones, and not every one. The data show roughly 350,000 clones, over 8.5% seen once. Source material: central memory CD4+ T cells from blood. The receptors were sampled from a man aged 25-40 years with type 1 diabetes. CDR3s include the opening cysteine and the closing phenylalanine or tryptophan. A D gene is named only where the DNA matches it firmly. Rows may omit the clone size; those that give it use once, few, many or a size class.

CDR3 DNA: TGCGCCAGCAGCTTGGGGCAGGGTAGTGAAAAACTGTTTTTT; CDR3 protein: CASSLGQGSEKLFF; J gene: TRBJ1-4; D gene: NA; clone size: NA; V gene: TRBV5-1
CDR3 DNA: TGTGCCAGCATCCAGGAGATTAGCTCCTACAATGAGCAGTTCTTC; CDR3 protein: CASIQEISSYNEQFF; J gene: TRBJ2-1; D gene: NA; clone size: NA; V gene: TRBV6-1
CDR3 DNA: TGTGCCAGCAGCCCCTTGGGACAGAACTATGGCTACACCTTC; CDR3 protein: CASSPLGQNYGYTF; J gene: TRBJ1-2; D gene: TRBD1; clone size: NA; V gene: TRBV7-3
CDR3 DNA: TGTGCCAGCAGTATCGAAGCGGGAGGGAGCTACGAGCAGTACTTC; CDR3 protein: CASSIEAGGSYEQYF; J gene: TRBJ2-7; D gene: TRBD2; clone size: many; V gene: TRBV6-1
CDR3 DNA: TGTGCCAGCAGCCCATGGGGGGGACCTAATGAAAAACTGTTTTTT; CDR3 protein: CASSPWGGPNEKLFF; J gene: TRBJ1-4; D gene: NA; clone size: many; V gene: TRBV7-9
CDR3 DNA: TGCGCCAGCAGTGAGCCCACGGGACAGGGGGCAGAGACCCAGTACTTC; CDR3 protein: CASSEPTGQGAETQYF; J gene: TRBJ2-5; D gene: TRBD1; clone size: NA; V gene: TRBV10-2
CDR3 DNA: TGCGCCAGCAGCTCTGAGGCAACTAATGAAAAACTGTTTTTT; CDR3 protein: CASSSEATNEKLFF; J gene: TRBJ1-4; D gene: NA; clone size: NA; V gene: TRBV5-1
CDR3 DNA: TGTGCCAGCTCACGTACAGGGGGACTCCTTGAAGCTTTCTTT; CDR3 protein: CASSRTGGLLEAFF; J gene: TRBJ1-1; D gene: TRBD1; clone size: NA; V gene: TRBV2
CDR3 DNA: TGCGCCAGCAGCCAAGGAGATTTTGCGATGAACACTGAAGCTTTCTTT; CDR3 protein: CASSQGDFAMNTEAFF; J gene: TRBJ1-1; D gene: NA; clone size: few; V gene: TRBV4-1
CDR3 DNA: TGTGCCAGCTCACTTCAACGGGTGGGCACCGGGGAGCTGTTTTTT; CDR3 protein: CASSLQRVGTGELFF; J gene: TRBJ2-2; D gene: NA; clone size: NA; V gene: TRBV18